This TCR beta chain was sequenced for a study of CD8+ T cells in alopecia areata. Study-level information: Twice daily, treated patients received 5 to 10 mg of oral tofacitinib.

Sorting of PBMCs yielded the CD4+ and CD8+ T cells. Extracted RNA was reverse transcribed, and the resulting cDNA served as sequencing template. Sequencing used immunoSEQ multiplex PCR; TCRdb keeps in-frame clones, though not all of them. The sample has 200,000 to 250,000 clones; approximately 52% are singletons. This CDR3 contains 18 residues. CDR1 and CDR2 from the germline V gene are SGDLS and YYNGEE. V shed 0 bases and J 0 bases; nucleotides not matched to a gene: 8. The sequencing here drew on CD4+ T cells sorted from blood, taken at week 0. The receptor was isolated from a human donor with alopecia areata. The chain combines TRBV9 with TRBJ2-1; 8 nucleotides line up with TRBD2. The CDR3 reads CASSVGVTSGLSYNEQFF. Written as DNA, the CDR3 is TGTGCCAGCAGCGTAGGCGTAACTAGCGGACTCTCCTACAATGAGCAGTTCTTC.